Listed below are T cell receptor beta chains from one sample, sequenced in a study of blood T cell repertoires in COVID-19. The method was immunoSEQ multiplex PCR; TCRdb's version includes in-frame clones alone and lacks a portion of them. Of nearly 350,000 clones in the sample, more than 75% are singletons; the top ten hold around 6%. Source material: peripheral blood. Receptors originate from a woman aged 50 to 60 with COVID-19, enrolled during active disease. The CDR3 runs from the conserved cysteine through the conserved F or W. A D gene is named only where the DNA matches it firmly. Rows give clone size only sometimes, using once, few, many, or a class for an expanded clone.

v_gene,j_gene,abundance,d_gene,CDR3aa,CDR3nt
TRBV7-2,TRBJ2-6,.,.,CASSLGITGANVLTF,TGTGCCAGCAGCTTAGGTATAACTGGGGCCAACGTCCTGACTTTC
TRBV7-2,TRBJ1-6,few,TRBD1,CASSLKGQGGSPLHF,TGTGCCAGCAGCTTAAAGGGACAGGGTGGTTCACCCCTCCACTTT
TRBV6-5,TRBJ2-1,.,.,CASSYGQGRSYNEQFF,TGTGCCAGCAGTTACGGCCAGGGAAGATCCTACAATGAGCAGTTCTTC
TRBV6-6,TRBJ2-1,.,.,CASSRSRLERSSYNEQFF,TGTGCCAGCAGTCGTTCTCGACTCGAACGGAGCAGCTACAATGAGCAGTTCTTC
TRBV21-1,TRBJ2-2,few,.,CASSKVGTPNTGELFF,TGTGCCAGCAGCAAAGTGGGGACACCCAACACCGGGGAGCTGTTTTTT
TRBV5-6,TRBJ1-2,.,TRBD1,CASSIGQVSLLGYTF,TGTGCCAGCAGCATCGGACAGGTGTCTCTCCTTGGCTACACCTTC
TRBV11-3,TRBJ2-6,.,.,CASSLDFSSGANVLTF,TGTGCCAGCAGCTTAGATTTTAGCTCTGGGGCCAACGTCCTGACTTTC
TRBV30,TRBJ1-1,few,.,CAWSPHGDFGTEAFF,TGTGCCTGGAGCCCACATGGGGACTTCGGCACTGAAGCTTTCTTT
TRBV19,TRBJ2-7,once,TRBD1,CASSPGQGVLEQYF,TGTGCCAGTAGTCCGGGACAGGGGGTTCTTGAGCAGTACTTC
TRBV7-3,TRBJ2-3,.,.,CASCAGPTDTQYF,TGTGCCAGCTGTGCGGGGCCCACAGATACGCAGTATTTT
TRBV3-1/TRBV3-2,TRBJ2-7,.,.,CASHWGERPHEQYF,TGTGCCAGCCACTGGGGGGAGAGGCCCCACGAGCAGTACTTC
TRBV11-2,TRBJ2-7,.,TRBD1,CASSLEPRGLSYEQYF,TGTGCCAGCAGCTTAGAACCCAGGGGGCTATCCTACGAGCAGTACTTC
TRBV20-1,TRBJ2-7,.,TRBD2,CSASRRERIYEQYF,TGCAGTGCTAGTAGGCGGGAGAGGATCTACGAGCAGTACTTC
TRBV19,TRBJ1-1,.,.,CASNQPVQGLNTEAFF,TGTGCCAGTAACCAACCCGTCCAGGGTCTGAACACTGAAGCTTTCTTT
TRBV19,TRBJ1-2,.,TRBD1,CASSLGTGAYGYTF,TGTGCCAGTAGCCTCGGGACAGGGGCCTATGGCTACACCTTC
TRBV29-1,TRBJ2-1,.,TRBD1,CSVRGGRGYDEQFF,TGCAGCGTCCGAGGGGGCAGGGGTTACGATGAGCAGTTCTTC
TRBV2,TRBJ1-5,.,.,CASLGGNQPQHF,TGTGCCAGCCTCGGGGGCAATCAGCCCCAGCATTTT
TRBV24-1,TRBJ2-7,.,.,CATSDLRGKEFFEQYF,TGTGCCACCAGTGATTTGCGGGGGAAGGAGTTTTTTGAGCAGTACTTC
TRBV14,TRBJ2-2,few,.,CASSQDRAGHPNTGELFF,TGTGCCAGCAGCCAAGATAGGGCGGGCCACCCGAACACCGGGGAGCTGTTTTTT
TRBV24-1,TRBJ2-1,.,.,CATSDFGREDEQFF,TGTGCCACCAGTGATTTCGGCAGGGAGGATGAGCAGTTCTTC
TRBV9,TRBJ1-6,.,.,CASSADDQGSSYNSPLHF,TGTGCCAGCAGCGCGGACGATCAGGGGAGCTCCTATAATTCACCCCTCCACTTT
TRBV29-1,TRBJ2-2,few,.,CSVESESRNAGELFF,TGCAGCGTTGAATCTGAATCGCGTAACGCCGGGGAGCTGTTTTTT
TRBV5-4,TRBJ1-6,many,.,CASSPGDFWSPLHF,TGTGCCAGCAGCCCCGGCGACTTTTGGTCACCCCTCCACTTT
TRBV6-1,TRBJ1-5,.,.,CASIEQGFNQPQHF,TGTGCCAGCATTGAACAGGGATTCAATCAGCCCCAGCATTTT
TRBV4-1,TRBJ2-1,.,.,CASSPNSRGEQFF,TGCGCCAGCAGCCCAAATAGTAGGGGTGAGCAGTTCTTC
TRBV6-1,TRBJ1-5,.,.,CASSEQGGGNQPQHF,TGTGCCAGCAGTGAGCAGGGAGGCGGCAATCAGCCCCAGCATTTT
TRBV30,TRBJ2-2,.,TRBD1,CAWSGQGGGELFF,TGTGCCTGGAGTGGACAGGGGGGCGGGGAGCTGTTTTTT
TRBV6-6,TRBJ2-2,.,.,CASSFGAGELFF,.
TRBV15,TRBJ2-6,.,.,CATSRDQGANVLTF,TGTGCCACCAGCAGAGATCAGGGGGCCAACGTCCTGACTTTC
TRBV2,TRBJ1-5,.,TRBD1,CASSGGQGAGQPQHF,TGTGCCAGCAGTGGGGGACAGGGGGCTGGGCAGCCCCAGCATTTT
TRBV24-1,TRBJ2-1,once,TRBD2,CATSDRRSGRARNEQFF,TGTGCCACCAGTGATCGACGTAGCGGGAGGGCACGGAATGAGCAGTTCTTC
TRBV21-1,TRBJ2-7,.,.,CASSKMGFFRGSIYEQYF,TGTGCCAGCAGCAAAATGGGATTTTTTCGGGGTTCGATTTACGAGCAGTACTTC
TRBV7-2,TRBJ2-7,.,TRBD2,CASSYLKGLAGVLGYEQYF,TGTGCCAGCAGCTACCTAAAGGGACTAGCGGGAGTTTTGGGCTACGAGCAGTACTTC
TRBV2,TRBJ2-7,.,.,CASTMTGTLSYEQYF,TGTGCCAGCACTATGACAGGAACCCTCTCCTACGAGCAGTACTTC
TRBV4-1,TRBJ2-2,few,TRBD1,CASSVRDRGFRFTGELFF,TGCGCCAGCAGCGTCCGGGACAGGGGTTTTAGATTCACCGGGGAGCTGTTTTTT
TRBV6-1,TRBJ2-7,.,TRBD1,CASSEPGTGSYEQYF,TGTGCCAGCAGTGAGCCCGGGACAGGGTCCTACGAGCAGTACTTC
TRBV14,TRBJ2-2,once,.,CASSQVRPGLTNTGELFF,TGTGCCAGCAGCCAAGTTCGGCCAGGACTGACGAACACCGGGGAGCTGTTTTTT
TRBV5-4,TRBJ1-4,few,.,CASSLEAREGKLFF,TGTGCCAGCAGCTTGGAAGCCAGGGAGGGAAAACTGTTTTTT
TRBV5-1,TRBJ2-7,.,TRBD2,CASSPATSGIFGEQYF,TGCGCCAGCAGCCCGGCGACTAGCGGGATCTTTGGCGAGCAGTACTTC
TRBV30,TRBJ2-7,.,.,CAWSVKLRSDEQYF,TGTGCCTGGAGTGTTAAGCTCCGGTCCGACGAGCAGTACTTC
TRBV30,TRBJ2-7,.,.,CAWAGQSFSYEQYF,TGTGCCTGGGCTGGACAGTCCTTCTCCTACGAGCAGTACTTC
TRBV19,TRBJ1-2,once,TRBD1,CASTQTPQGNGGYTF,TGTGCCAGTACCCAAACGCCACAGGGGAATGGTGGCTACACCTTC
TRBV2,TRBJ2-7,once,TRBD2,CASILVSGIWSSYEQYF,TGTGCCAGCATATTGGTTAGCGGGATTTGGAGCTCCTACGAGCAGTACTTC
TRBV6-4,TRBJ1-2,.,TRBD1,CASSDLPGQGHDGYTF,TGTGCCAGCAGTGACCTCCCCGGACAGGGTCATGATGGCTACACCTTC
TRBV19,TRBJ1-4,.,.,CATNDRPNEKLFF,TGTGCCACCAATGACAGACCGAATGAAAAACTGTTTTTT
TRBV30,TRBJ1-4,.,TRBD1,CAWGDRGKLFF,TGTGCCTGGGGGGACAGGGGAAAACTGTTTTTT
TRBV6-2/TRBV6-3,TRBJ1-2,.,.,CASSLNYGYTF,TGTGCCAGCAGTTTAAACTATGGCTACACCTTC
TRBV6-2/TRBV6-3,TRBJ2-3,few,TRBD1,CASSIQGRGDTQYF,TGTGCCAGCAGTATACAGGGGCGTGGAGATACGCAGTATTTT
TRBV2,TRBJ1-1,.,TRBD1,CASRARGNTEAFF,TGTGCCAGCAGAGCCAGGGGGAATACTGAAGCTTTCTTT
TRBV27,TRBJ2-3,.,TRBD1,CASSSLDRFPEF,TGTGCCAGCAGTTCCCTGGACAGGTTTCCCGAATTT
TRBV18,TRBJ2-3,.,.,CASSPAGSSTDTQYF,TGTGCCAGCTCACCAGCCGGGTCTAGCACAGATACGCAGTATTTT
TRBV19,TRBJ1-1,.,.,CASSILGGDTEAFF,TGTGCCAGTAGTATACTAGGGGGAGACACTGAAGCTTTCTTT
TRBV5-1,TRBJ2-1,.,TRBD2,CASSLPRTSGSHEQFF,TGCGCCAGCAGCTTGCCGAGGACTAGCGGGAGTCATGAGCAGTTCTTC
TRBV19,TRBJ1-2,.,.,CASSIRGYGYTF,TGTGCCAGTAGTATTAGGGGCTATGGCTACACCTTC
TRBV5-4,TRBJ1-1,once,.,CASKFGGRYMNTEAFF,TGTGCCAGCAAGTTTGGGGGGAGATACATGAACACTGAAGCTTTCTTT